This T cell receptor (beta chain) is from a study of T cells after yellow fever vaccination. At the level of the study: SMART-Seq v4 Ultra Low Input served to prepare low-cell-number fractions.

This CDR3 region has 14 residues. From germline, CDR1 is MNHEY and CDR2 SMNVEV (reference sequence). V lost 3 bases to trimming and J lost 7 bases, with 12 bases between them. Points from the study as a whole: The booster saw the reappearance of most primary-vaccination clones (roughly 96% CD4, around 88% CD8).

The study made its TCR cDNA through 5'RACE template switching. That step introduced a universal primer site along with UMIs. One entry per CDR3 protein, called by TCRdb with MiXCR from the 5' RACE reads. The table includes 25,000 to 35,000 distinct CDR3 sequences, roughly 4.5% detected once. There are many counts of this clonotype. Its antigen is not identified. The gene calls are TRBV27 and TRBJ2-2; tentatively, D is TRBD2 (5 bases). This TCR was recovered from a man aged 30 to 45 who received the YFV17D yellow fever vaccine. The sequenced sample was CD8+ T cells sorted from PBMCs, obtained 5 days after the yellow fever booster vaccination. The CDR3 region is CASSFRGGDGELFF. The CDR3 DNA sequence: TGTGCCAGCAGTTTCAGAGGAGGTGACGGGGAGCTGTTTTTT.